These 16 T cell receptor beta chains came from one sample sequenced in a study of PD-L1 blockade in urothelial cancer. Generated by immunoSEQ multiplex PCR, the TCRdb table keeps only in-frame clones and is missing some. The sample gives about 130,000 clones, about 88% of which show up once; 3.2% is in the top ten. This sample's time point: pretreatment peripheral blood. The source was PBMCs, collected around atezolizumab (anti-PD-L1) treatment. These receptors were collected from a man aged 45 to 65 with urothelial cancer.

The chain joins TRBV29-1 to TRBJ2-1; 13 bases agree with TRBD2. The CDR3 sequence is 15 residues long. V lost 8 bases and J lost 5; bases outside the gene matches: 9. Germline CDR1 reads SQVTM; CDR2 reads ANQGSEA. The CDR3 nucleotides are TGCAGCACTTGGACTAGCGGGAGTAGGGACAATGAGCAGTTCTTC. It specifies CSTWTSGSRDNEQFF.

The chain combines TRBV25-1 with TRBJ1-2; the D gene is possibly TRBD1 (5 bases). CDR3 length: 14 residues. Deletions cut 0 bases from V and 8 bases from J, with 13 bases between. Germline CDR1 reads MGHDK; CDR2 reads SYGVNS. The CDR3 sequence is CASSEYGGRQGYTF. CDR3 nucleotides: TGTGCCAGCAGTGAATATGGAGGGCGACAGGGCTACACCTTC.

The CDR3 protein is CASSEDYSTDTQYF. The CDR3 DNA sequence: TGTGCCAGCAGTGAGGACTATAGCACAGATACGCAGTATTTT. J is TRBJ2-3 and V is TRBV27; TRBD2 is a possible D gene (6 bases). Germline values: CDR1 MNHEY, CDR2 SMNVEV (reference sequence). Between the trimmed V and J ends, which lost 5 bases and 0 bases, there was a span of 9 bases. This CDR3 has 14 residues.

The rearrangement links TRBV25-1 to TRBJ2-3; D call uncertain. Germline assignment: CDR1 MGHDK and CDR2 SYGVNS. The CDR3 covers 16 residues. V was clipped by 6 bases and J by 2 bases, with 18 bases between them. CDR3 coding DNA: TGTGCCAGCAGGTCTAACTACGCTCCTATCACAGATACGCAGTATTTT. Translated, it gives CASRSNYAPITDTQYF.

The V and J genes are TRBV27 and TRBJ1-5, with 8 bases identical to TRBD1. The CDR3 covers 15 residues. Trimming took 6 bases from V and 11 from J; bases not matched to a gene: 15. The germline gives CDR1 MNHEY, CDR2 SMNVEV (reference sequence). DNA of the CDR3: TGTGCCAGCAGATCAGGGACAGGTCCTTCCGAGGCCCAGCATTTT. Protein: CASRSGTGPSEAQHF.

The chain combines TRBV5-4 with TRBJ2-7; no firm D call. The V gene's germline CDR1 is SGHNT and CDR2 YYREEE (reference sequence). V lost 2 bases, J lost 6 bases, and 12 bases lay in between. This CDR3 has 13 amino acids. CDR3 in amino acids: CASSFGGPGEQYF. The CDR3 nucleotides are TGTGCCAGCAGCTTCGGCGGTCCGGGCGAGCAGTACTTC.

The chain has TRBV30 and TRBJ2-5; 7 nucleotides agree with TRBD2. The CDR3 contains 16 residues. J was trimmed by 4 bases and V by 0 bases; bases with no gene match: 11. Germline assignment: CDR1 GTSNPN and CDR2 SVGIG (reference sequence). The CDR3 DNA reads TGTGCCTGGAGTGTACCCGCATGGGGGGGGAGAGAGACCCAGTACTTC. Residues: CAWSVPAWGGRETQYF.

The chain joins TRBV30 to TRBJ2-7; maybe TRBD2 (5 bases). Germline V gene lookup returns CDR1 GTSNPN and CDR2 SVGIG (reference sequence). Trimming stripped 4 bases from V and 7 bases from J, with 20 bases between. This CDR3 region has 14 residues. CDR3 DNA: TGTGCCTGGACCGGCGGGCCTCGATCCCTAGAGCAGTACTTC. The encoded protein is CAWTGGPRSLEQYF.

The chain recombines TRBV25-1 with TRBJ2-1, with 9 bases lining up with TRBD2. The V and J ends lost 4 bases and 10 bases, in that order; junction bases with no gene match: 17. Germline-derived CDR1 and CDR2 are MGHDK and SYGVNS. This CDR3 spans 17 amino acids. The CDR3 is CASSGGHLAGWSGEQFF. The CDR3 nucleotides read TGTGCCAGCAGTGGAGGACATCTAGCGGGATGGTCGGGAGAGCAGTTCTTC. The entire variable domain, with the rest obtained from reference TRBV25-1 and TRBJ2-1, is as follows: EADIYQTPRYLVIGTGKKITLECSQTMGHDKMYWYQQDPGMELHLIHYSYGVNSTEKGDLSSESTVSRIRTEHFPLTLESARPSHTSQYLCASSGGHLAGWSGEQFFGPGTRLTVL.

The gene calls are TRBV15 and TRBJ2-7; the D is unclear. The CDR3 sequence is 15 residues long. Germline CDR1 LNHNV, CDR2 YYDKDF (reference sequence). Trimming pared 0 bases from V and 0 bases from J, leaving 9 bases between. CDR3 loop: CATSRDRGGSYEQYF. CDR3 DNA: TGTGCCACCAGCAGAGATCGAGGCGGCTCCTACGAGCAGTACTTC.

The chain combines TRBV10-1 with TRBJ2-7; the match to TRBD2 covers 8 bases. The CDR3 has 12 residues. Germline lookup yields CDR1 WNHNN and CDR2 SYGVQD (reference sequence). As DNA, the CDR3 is TGCGCGACCGCCGGGAGGGCCGGGGAGCAGTACTTC. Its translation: CATAGRAGEQYF.

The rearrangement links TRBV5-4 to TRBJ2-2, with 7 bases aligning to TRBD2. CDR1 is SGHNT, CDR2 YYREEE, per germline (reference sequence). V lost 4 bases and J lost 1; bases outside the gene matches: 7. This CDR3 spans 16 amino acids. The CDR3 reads CASSPGAGMNTGELFF. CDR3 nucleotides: TGTGCCAGCAGCCCCGGAGCGGGGATGAACACCGGGGAGCTGTTTTTT. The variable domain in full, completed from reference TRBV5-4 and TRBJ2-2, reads ETGVTQSPTHLIKTRGQQVTLRCSSQSGHNTVSWYQQALGQGPQFIFQYYREEENGRGNFPPRFSGLQFPNYSSELNVNALELDDSALYLCASSPGAGMNTGELFFGEGSRLTVL.

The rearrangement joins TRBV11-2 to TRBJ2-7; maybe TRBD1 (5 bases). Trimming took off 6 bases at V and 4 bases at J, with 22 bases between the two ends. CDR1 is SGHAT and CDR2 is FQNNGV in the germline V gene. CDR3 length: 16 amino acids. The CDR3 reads CASSFTLGQHGYEQYF. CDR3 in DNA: TGTGCCAGCAGTTTCACGCTTGGACAACACGGGTACGAGCAGTACTTC.

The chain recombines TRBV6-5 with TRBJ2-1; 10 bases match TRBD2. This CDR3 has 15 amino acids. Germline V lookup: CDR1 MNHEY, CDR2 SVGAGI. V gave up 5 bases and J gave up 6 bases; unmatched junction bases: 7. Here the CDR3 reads CASSPGLAEGNEQFF. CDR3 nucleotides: TGTGCCAGCAGTCCTGGACTAGCGGAGGGCAATGAGCAGTTCTTC.

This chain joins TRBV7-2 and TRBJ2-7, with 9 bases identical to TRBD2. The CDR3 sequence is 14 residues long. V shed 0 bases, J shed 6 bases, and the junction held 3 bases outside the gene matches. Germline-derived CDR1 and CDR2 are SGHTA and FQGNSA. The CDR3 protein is CASSLARGGGEQYF. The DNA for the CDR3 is TGTGCCAGCAGCTTAGCGCGGGGGGGCGGCGAGCAGTACTTC.

For the CDR3, the DNA is TGTGCCAGCAGTTTATTACCGGGGGGGTTCAACACTGAAGCTTTCTTT. Translated: CASSLLPGGFNTEAFF. The chain uses TRBV27 and TRBJ1-1, with D perhaps matching TRBD1 (5 bases). This CDR3 is built from 16 residues. Germline V gene data show CDR1 as MNHEY and CDR2 as SMNVEV (reference sequence). V was pared by 1 base and J by 2 bases, with 14 bases between.